Listed below are T cell receptor beta chains from one sample, sequenced in a study of T cell changes during pregnancy in multiple sclerosis. TCRdb's copy holds only in-frame clones and misses some; the assay was immunoSEQ multiplex PCR. This table holds tens of thousands of clones, around 93% found once. The specimen was peripheral blood, collected after pregnancy. Receptor source: a female donor with multiple sclerosis, enrolled in a pregnancy study. CDR3s include the opening cysteine and the closing phenylalanine or tryptophan. Fields, in order: J gene, V gene, D gene, clone size, CDR3 protein, CDR3 DNA. The D gene is left open where the match is weak. Clone size appears in some rows only: once, few, many, or a class for an expanded clone.

TRBJ2-7 TRBV7-9 TRBD2 - CASSLSSGRVQDEQYF TGTGCCAGCAGCCTAAGTAGCGGGAGGGTCCAAGACGAGCAGTACTTC
TRBJ1-3 TRBV29-1 - - CSVQGNSGNTIYF TGCAGCGTACAGGGAAACTCTGGAAACACCATATATTTT
TRBJ1-1 TRBV7-9 - - CASSQEWGAEAFF TGTGCCAGCAGCCAAGAGTGGGGGGCTGAAGCTTTCTTT
TRBJ2-3 TRBV7-3 TRBD2 - CASSLDTSGTDTQYF TGTGCCAGCAGCTTAGATACTAGCGGCACAGATACGCAGTATTTT
TRBJ2-7 TRBV28 - - CASSPDIGDEQYF TGTGCCAGCAGCCCAGACATAGGCGACGAGCAGTACTTC
TRBJ1-2 TRBV29-1 TRBD1 - CSAEGQEYGYTF TGCAGCGCCGAGGGACAGGAATATGGCTACACCTTC
TRBJ1-3 TRBV28 - - CASSLRDSGNTIYF TGTGCCAGCAGTTTACGGGATTCTGGAAACACCATATATTTT
TRBJ1-4 TRBV19 TRBD1 few CASSIGGQGSEKLFF TGTGCCAGTAGTATAGGGGGACAGGGATCCGAAAAACTGTTTTTT
TRBJ2-7 TRBV2 - - CASKDRLYEQHF TGTGCCAGCAAAGACAGGCTCTACGAGCAGCACTTC
TRBJ2-7 TRBV27 - - CASSLYSAGASYEQYF TGTGCCAGCAGTTTATACTCAGCAGGGGCTTCCTACGAGCAGTACTTC
TRBJ1-3 TRBV27 - - CASSPVARSGNTIYF TGTGCCAGCAGCCCCGTGGCCCGCTCTGGAAACACCATATATTTT
TRBJ2-1 TRBV28 TRBD2 - CASRPPSGRYNEQFF TGTGCCAGCAGACCCCCTAGCGGGAGGTACAATGAGCAGTTCTTC
TRBJ1-1 TRBV14 TRBD1 - CASSHIPFGTGVVSTEAFF TGTGCCAGCAGCCACATCCCCTTTGGGACAGGGGTAGTAAGCACTGAAGCTTTCTTT
TRBJ2-4 TRBV27 - - CASSPPPGDGKNIQYF TGTGCCAGCAGTCCACCCCCAGGGGATGGCAAAAACATTCAGTACTTC